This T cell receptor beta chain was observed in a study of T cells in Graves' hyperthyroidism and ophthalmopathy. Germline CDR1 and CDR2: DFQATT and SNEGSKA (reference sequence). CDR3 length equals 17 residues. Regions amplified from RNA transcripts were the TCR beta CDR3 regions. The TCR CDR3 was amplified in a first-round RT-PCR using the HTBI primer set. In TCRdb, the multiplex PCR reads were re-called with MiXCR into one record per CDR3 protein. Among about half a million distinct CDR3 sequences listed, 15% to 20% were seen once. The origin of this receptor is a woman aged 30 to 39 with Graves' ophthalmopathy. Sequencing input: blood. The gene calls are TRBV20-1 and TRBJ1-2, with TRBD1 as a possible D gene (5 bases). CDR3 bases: TGCAAATGGAGGGCTAGACCGACAGACTTCCCTTCCTATGGCTACACCTTC. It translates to CKWRARPTDFPSYGYTF.